This record covers a single T cell receptor beta chain. Antigen unknown. Healthy bone marrow donors made up the cohort. This sample was taken from a study of cytomegalovirus exposure and HLA in healthy donors. General study points: Reportedly, diagnosis of cytomegalovirus status by the classifier showed high specificity and sensitivity.

PCR was performed using 60 Vbeta and 13 Jbeta primers. Libraries were prepared by immunoSEQ multiplex PCR; TCRdb keeps only in-frame clonotypes and omits some of them. The sample contains about 180,000 clones, 80% of which appear only once. Germline values: CDR1 SGHAT, CDR2 FQNNGV. J was trimmed by 0 bases and V by 5 bases; bases with no gene match: 9. The length of the CDR3 is 18 residues. The genes are TRBV11-2 and TRBJ2-3, with TRBD1 identical over 12 bases. The material sequenced was PBMCs. This clonotype originated in a man aged 30 to 39 in good health and CMV-seropositive. In DNA form, the CDR3 reads TGTGCCAGCAGCGCCGGGACAGGGGGCGGATATAGCACAGATACGCAGTATTTT. Residues: CASSAGTGGGYSTDTQYF. The variable domain in full, completed from reference TRBV11-2 and TRBJ2-3, reads EAGVAQSPRYKIIEKRQSVAFWCNPISGHATLYWYQQILGQGPKLLIQFQNNGVVDDSQLPKDRFSAERLKGVDSTLKIQPAKLEDSAVYLCASSAGTGGGYSTDTQYFGPGTRLTVL.